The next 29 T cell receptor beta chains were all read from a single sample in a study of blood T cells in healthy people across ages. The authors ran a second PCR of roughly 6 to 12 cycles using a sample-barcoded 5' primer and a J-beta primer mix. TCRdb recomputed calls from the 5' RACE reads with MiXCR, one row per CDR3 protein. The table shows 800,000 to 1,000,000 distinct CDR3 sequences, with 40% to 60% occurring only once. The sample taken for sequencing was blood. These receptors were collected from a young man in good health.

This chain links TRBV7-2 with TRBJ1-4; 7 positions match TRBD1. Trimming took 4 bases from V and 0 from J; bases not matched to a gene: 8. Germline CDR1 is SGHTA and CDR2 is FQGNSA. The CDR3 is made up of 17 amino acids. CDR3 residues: CASSSLTGTSTNEKLFF. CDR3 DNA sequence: TGTGCCAGCAGCTCCCTGACAGGGACCTCAACTAATGAAAAACTGTTTTTT.

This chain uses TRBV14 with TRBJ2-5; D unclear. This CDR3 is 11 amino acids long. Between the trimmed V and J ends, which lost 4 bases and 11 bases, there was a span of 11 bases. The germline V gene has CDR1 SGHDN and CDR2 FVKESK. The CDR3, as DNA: TGTGCCAGCAGCCGACAAAGTGAGCAGTACTTC. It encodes CASSRQSEQYF.

The CDR3 spells CASSQVAPRGPTGETQYF. DNA for the CDR3: TGTGCCAGCAGCCAAGTCGCGCCCAGGGGGCCCACGGGAGAGACCCAGTACTTC. V and J are TRBV3-1 and TRBJ2-7; 8 positions match TRBD1. The J call may be wrong; the DNA end is better matched by TRBJ2-5. The germline gives CDR1 LGHDT, CDR2 YNNKEL (reference sequence). The CDR3 loop spans 18 amino acids.

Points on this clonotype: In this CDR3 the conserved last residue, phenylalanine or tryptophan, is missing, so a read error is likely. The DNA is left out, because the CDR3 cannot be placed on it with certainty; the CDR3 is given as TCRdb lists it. CDR3 sequence reads: CASSPTGDYY. The rearrangement links TRBV7-9 to TRBJ2-3; TRBD1, the D gene given by the table, was not confirmed from the DNA. Germline values: CDR1 SEHNR, CDR2 FQNEAQ (reference sequence). The CDR3 has 10 amino acids, counting both end residues.

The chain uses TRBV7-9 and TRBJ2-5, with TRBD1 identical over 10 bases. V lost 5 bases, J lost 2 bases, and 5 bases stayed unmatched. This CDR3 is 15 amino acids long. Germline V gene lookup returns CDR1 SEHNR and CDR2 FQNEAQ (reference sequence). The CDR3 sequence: CASSPGQGHQETQYF. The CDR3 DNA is TGTGCCAGCAGCCCGGGACAGGGGCATCAAGAGACCCAGTACTTC.

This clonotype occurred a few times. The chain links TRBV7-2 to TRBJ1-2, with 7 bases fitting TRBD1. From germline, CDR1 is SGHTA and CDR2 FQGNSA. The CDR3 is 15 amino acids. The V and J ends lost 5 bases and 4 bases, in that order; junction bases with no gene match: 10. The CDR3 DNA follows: TGTGCCAGCAGCCCGACAGGGAATTATATCTATGGCTACACCTTC. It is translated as CASSPTGNYIYGYTF.

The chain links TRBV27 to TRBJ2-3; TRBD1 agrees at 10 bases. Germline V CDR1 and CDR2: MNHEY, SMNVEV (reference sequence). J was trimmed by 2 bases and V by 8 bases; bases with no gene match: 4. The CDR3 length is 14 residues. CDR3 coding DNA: TGTGCCAGCGGACAGGGGGTAAACACAGATACGCAGTATTTT. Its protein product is CASGQGVNTDTQYF.

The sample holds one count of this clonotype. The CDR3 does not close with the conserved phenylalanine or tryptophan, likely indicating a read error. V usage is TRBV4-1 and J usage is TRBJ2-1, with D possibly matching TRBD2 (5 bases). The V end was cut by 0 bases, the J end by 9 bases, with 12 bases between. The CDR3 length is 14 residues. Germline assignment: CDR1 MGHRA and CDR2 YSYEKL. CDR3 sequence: CASSQETGDGEQFS. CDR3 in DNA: TGCGCCAGCAGCCAAGAAACCGGGGATGGTGAGCAGTTCTCC.

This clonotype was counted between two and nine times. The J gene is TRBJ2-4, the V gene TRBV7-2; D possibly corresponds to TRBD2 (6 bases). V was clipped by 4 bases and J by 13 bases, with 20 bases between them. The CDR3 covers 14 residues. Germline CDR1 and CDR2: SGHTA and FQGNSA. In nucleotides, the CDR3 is TGTGCCAGCAGCTCCGGGACGACGGAGGGGAAGCAGTACTTC. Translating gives CASSSGTTEGKQYF.

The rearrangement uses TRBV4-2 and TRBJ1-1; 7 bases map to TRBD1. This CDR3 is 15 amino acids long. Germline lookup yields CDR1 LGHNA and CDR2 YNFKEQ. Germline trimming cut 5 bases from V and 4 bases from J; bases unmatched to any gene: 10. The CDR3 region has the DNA TGTGCCAGCAGCAGTCGGACAGGTGGTGGCACTGAAGCTTTCTTT. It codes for CASSSRTGGGTEAFF.

The CDR3 protein is CASSLWTGGAYEQYF. The CDR3 DNA sequence: TGTGCCAGCAGTTTATGGACAGGGGGCGCCTACGAGCAGTACTTC. The rearrangement uses TRBV28 and TRBJ2-7, with 10 bases lining up with TRBD1. V dropped 0 bases and J dropped 2; count of bases not matched to a gene: 1. From germline, CDR1 is MDHEN and CDR2 SYDVKM. The CDR3 consists of 15 residues.

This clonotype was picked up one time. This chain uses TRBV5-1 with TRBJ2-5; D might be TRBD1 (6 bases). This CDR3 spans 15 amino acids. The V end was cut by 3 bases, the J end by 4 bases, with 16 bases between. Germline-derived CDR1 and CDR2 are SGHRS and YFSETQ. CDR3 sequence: CASSYAQQGAETQYF. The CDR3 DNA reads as TGCGCCAGCAGCTACGCCCAACAGGGAGCAGAGACCCAGTACTTC. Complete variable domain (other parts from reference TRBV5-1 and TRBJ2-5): KAGVTQTPRYLIKTRGQQVTLSCSPISGHRSVSWYQQTPGQGLQFLFEYFSETQRNKGNFPGRFSGRQFSNSRSEMNVSTLELGDSALYLCASSYAQQGAETQYFGPGTRLLVL.

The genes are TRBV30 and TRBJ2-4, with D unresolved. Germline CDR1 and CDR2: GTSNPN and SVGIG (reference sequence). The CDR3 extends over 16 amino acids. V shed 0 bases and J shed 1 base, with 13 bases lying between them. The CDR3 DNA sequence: TGTGCCTGGAGTGTCCCCAGTTCGTGGGCCAAAAACATTCAGTACTTC. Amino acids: CAWSVPSSWAKNIQYF.

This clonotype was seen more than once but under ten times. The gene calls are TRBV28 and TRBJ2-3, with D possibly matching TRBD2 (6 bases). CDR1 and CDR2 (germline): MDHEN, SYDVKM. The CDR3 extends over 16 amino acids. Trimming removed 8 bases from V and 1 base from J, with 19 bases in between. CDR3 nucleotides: TGTGCCAGCGGACGGGGTTCGACGGGGGGCACAGATACGCAGTATTTT. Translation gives CASGRGSTGGTDTQYF.

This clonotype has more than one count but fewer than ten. The CDR3 bases are TGCGCCAGCAGCCAGGACCTCCGGACAGGACTCACAGATACGCAGTATTTT. Translating gives CASSQDLRTGLTDTQYF. V gene TRBV4-1 combines with J gene TRBJ2-3; 7 bases map to TRBD1. Germline V CDR1 and CDR2: MGHRA, YSYEKL. Trimming removed 3 bases from V and 2 bases from J; junction bases left unmatched: 11. The CDR3 contains 17 residues.

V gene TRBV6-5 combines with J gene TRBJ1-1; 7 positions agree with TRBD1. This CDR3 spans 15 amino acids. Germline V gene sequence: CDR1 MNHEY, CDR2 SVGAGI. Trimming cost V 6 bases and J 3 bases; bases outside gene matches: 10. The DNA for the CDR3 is TGTGCCAGCAGCCAACCGACAGGGAAAGACACTGAAGCTTTCTTT. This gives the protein CASSQPTGKDTEAFF.

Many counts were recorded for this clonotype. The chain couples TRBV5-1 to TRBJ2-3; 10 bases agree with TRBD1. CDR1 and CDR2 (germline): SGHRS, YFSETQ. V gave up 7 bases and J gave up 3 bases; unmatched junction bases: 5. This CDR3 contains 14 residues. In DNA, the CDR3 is TGCGCCAGCGTCGACAGGGGGCAGACAGATACGCAGTATTTT. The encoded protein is CASVDRGQTDTQYF.

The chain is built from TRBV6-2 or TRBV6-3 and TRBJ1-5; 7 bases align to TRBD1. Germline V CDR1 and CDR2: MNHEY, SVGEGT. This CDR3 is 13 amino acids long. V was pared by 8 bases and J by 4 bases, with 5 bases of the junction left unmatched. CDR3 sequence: CASQTGWNQPQHF. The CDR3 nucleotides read TGTGCCAGCCAGACAGGGTGGAATCAGCCCCAGCATTTT.

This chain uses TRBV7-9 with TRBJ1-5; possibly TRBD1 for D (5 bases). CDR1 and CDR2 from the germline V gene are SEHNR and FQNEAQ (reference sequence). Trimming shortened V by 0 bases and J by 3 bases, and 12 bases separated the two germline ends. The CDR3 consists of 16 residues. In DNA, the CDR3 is TGTGCCAGCAGCTTAGCGCCGTCCAGGGACAATCAGCCCCAGCATTTT. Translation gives CASSLAPSRDNQPQHF.

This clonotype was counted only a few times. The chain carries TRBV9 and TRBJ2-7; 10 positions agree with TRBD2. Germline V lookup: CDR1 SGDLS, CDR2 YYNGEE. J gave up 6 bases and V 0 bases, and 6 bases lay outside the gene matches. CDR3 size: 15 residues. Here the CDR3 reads CASSVAERGGSEQYF. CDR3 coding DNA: TGTGCCAGCAGCGTAGCCGAGCGGGGGGGCAGCGAGCAGTACTTC. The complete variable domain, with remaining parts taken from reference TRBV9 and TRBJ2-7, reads DSGVTQTPKHLITATGQRVTLRCSPRSGDLSVYWYQQSLDQGLQFLIQYYNGEERAKGNILERFSAQQFPDLHSELNLSSLELGDSALYFCASSVAERGGSEQYFGPGTRLTVT.

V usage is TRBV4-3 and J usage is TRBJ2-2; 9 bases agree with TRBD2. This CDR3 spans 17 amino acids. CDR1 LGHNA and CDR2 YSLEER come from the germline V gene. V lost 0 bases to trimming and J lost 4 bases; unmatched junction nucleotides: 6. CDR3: CASSQDRRGGPTGELFF. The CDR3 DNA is TGCGCCAGCAGCCAAGATCGGCGGGGGGGCCCCACCGGGGAGCTGTTTTTT.

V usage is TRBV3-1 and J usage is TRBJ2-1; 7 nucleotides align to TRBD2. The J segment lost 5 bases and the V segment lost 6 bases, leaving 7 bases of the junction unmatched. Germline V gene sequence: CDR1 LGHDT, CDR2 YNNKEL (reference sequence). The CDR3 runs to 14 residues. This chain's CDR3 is CASSTGTTNNEQFF. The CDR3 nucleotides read TGTGCCAGCAGTACCGGGACTACAAACAATGAGCAGTTCTTC.

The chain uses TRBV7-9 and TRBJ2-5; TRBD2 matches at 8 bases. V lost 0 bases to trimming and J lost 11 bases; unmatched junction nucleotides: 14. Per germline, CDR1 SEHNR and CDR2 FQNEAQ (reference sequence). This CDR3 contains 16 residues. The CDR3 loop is CASSLATGLASVGQYF. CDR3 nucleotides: TGTGCCAGCAGCTTAGCTACAGGACTAGCATCAGTTGGGCAGTACTTC.

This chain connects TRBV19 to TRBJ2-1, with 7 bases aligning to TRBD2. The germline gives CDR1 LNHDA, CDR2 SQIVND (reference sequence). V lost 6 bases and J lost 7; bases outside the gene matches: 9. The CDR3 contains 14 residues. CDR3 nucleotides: TGTGCCAGTAGCCTGGGTAGGGAGGGGAATGAGCAGTTCTTC. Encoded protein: CASSLGREGNEQFF.

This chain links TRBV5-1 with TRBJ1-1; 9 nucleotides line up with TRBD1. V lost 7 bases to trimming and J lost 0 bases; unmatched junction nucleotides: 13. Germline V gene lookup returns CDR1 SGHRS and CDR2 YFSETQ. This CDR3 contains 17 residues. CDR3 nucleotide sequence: TGCGCCAGCCGAGGGGGGGGACAGGGATTTGTGAACACTGAAGCTTTCTTT. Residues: CASRGGGQGFVNTEAFF.

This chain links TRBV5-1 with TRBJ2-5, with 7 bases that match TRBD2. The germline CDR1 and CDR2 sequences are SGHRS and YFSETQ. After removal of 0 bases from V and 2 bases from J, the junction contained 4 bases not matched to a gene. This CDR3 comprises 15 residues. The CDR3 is CASSLGLAMQETQYF. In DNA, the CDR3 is TGCGCCAGCAGCTTGGGACTAGCCATGCAAGAGACCCAGTACTTC.

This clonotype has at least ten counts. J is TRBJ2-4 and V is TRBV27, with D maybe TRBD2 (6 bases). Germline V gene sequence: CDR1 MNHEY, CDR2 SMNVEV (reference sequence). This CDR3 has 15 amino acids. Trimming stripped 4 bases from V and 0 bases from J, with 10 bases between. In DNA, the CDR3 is TGTGCCAGCAGTTCCCGGGGACTAGCCAAAAACATTCAGTACTTC. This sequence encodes CASSSRGLAKNIQYF.

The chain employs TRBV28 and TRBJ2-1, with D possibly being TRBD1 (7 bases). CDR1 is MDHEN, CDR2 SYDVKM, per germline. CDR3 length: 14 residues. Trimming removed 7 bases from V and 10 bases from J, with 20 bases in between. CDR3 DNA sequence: TGTGCCAGCACTCAGGGGGACTCGCGCTGCGAGCAGTTCTTC. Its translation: CASTQGDSRCEQFF.

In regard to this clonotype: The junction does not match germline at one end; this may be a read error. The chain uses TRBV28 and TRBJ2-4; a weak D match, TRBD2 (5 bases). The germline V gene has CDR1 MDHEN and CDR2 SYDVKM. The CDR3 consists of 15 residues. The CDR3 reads CASSLQELAKSIQYF. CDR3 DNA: TGTGCCAGCAGTTTACAGGAGCTAGCCAAAAGCATTCAGTACTTC.